Following are 20 T cell receptor beta chains from one sample sequenced in a study of shared clonotypes between healthy human individuals. CD8 cells classed as naive were CD45RO-negative and positively selected for CCR7, excluding terminally differentiated effector memory CD45RA+ cells. Here immunoSEQ multiplex PCR was the method, and the copy in TCRdb shows in-frame clones only, minus some. The sample yields hundreds of thousands of clones, 98% seen once. Sequenced material: naive CD8+ T cells sorted from blood. The receptors were sampled from a man aged 25 to 45 in good health.

The J gene is TRBJ2-5, the V gene TRBV2, with 7 bases that match TRBD1. In germline, CDR1 is SNHLY, CDR2 FYNNEI. The CDR3 totals 19 residues. Unmatched junction bases numbered 20, after V lost 5 bases and J lost 2 bases. CDR3 sequence (DNA): TGTGCCAGCAGTCCAACAATTCAACCGACAGGGACCGAACAAGAGACCCAGTACTTC. Translating it yields CASSPTIQPTGTEQETQYF.

The rearrangement joins TRBV7-9 to TRBJ1-1; D is undetermined. This CDR3 region has 13 residues. Germline V gene lookup returns CDR1 SEHNR and CDR2 FQNEAQ (reference sequence). V was pared by 2 bases and J by 3 bases, with 7 bases between. CDR3 DNA sequence: TGTGCCAGCAGCTTAATGGGTGACACTGAAGCTTTCTTT. Encoded protein: CASSLMGDTEAFF.

Note on this clone: Other DNA sequences in the sample encode the same CDR3. V usage is TRBV7-6 and J usage is TRBJ2-7; 8 bases line up with TRBD1. Germline V gene sequence: CDR1 SGHVS, CDR2 FNYEAQ. Losses at the gene ends were 5 bases for V and 2 bases for J; bases not matched to a gene: 5. This CDR3 region has 14 residues. The CDR3 DNA reads TGTGCCAGCAGCCCAGGGACAGGAACCTACGAGCAGTACTTC. This gives the protein CASSPGTGTYEQYF.

This clone was counted a single time. The chain couples TRBV19 to TRBJ2-3; weak D call: TRBD2 (5 bases). This CDR3 spans 14 amino acids. V was trimmed by 6 bases and J by 4 bases, leaving 14 bases between them. Germline CDR1 LNHDA, CDR2 SQIVND (reference sequence). DNA for the CDR3: TGTGCCAGTAGCCCCCTCCCGGGGTCAGATACGCAGTATTTT. Protein product: CASSPLPGSDTQYF.

As regards this clone: The same CDR3 can be traced to other DNA sequences in this sample. This chain uses TRBV11-2 with TRBJ2-7; D is uncertain. The V gene lost 4 bases and the J gene lost 4 bases, with 8 bases spanning the gap. The CDR3 runs to 12 residues. Germline-derived CDR1 and CDR2 are SGHAT and FQNNGV. CDR3 in amino acids: CASSSASYEQYF. In DNA, the CDR3 is TGTGCCAGCAGCTCCGCCTCTTACGAGCAGTACTTC. The variable domain in full, with the rest retrieved from reference TRBV11-2 and TRBJ2-7, is EAGVAQSPRYKIIEKRQSVAFWCNPISGHATLYWYQQILGQGPKLLIQFQNNGVVDDSQLPKDRFSAERLKGVDSTLKIQPAKLEDSAVYLCASSSASYEQYFGPGTRLTVT.

The V gene is TRBV7-2, the J gene TRBJ2-7; D is possibly TRBD1 (6 bases). Trimming cost V 3 bases and J 2 bases, with 11 bases left between them. Looked up from germline, CDR1 is SGHTA and CDR2 is FQGNSA. The CDR3 sequence is 14 residues long. CDR3 sequence reads: CASSFGTQTYEQYF. The CDR3 nucleotides read TGTGCCAGCAGCTTCGGGACACAGACCTACGAGCAGTACTTC.

The J gene is TRBJ2-2, the V gene TRBV6-5; maybe TRBD2 (5 bases). The germline V gene encodes CDR1 MNHEY and CDR2 SVGAGI. This CDR3 is built from 16 residues. Between the trimmed V and J ends, which lost 0 bases and 1 base, there was a span of 9 bases. The CDR3 sequence: CASSYSAGLNTGELFF. CDR3 bases: TGTGCCAGCAGTTACTCTGCGGGCCTGAACACCGGGGAGCTGTTTTTT.

The CDR3 spells CASSSRPSGANVLTF. CDR3 sequence (DNA): TGTGCCAGCAGCTCCCGCCCCTCTGGGGCCAACGTCCTGACTTTC. The chain links TRBV7-6 to TRBJ2-6, with D unresolved. The CDR3 runs 15 residues. Germline CDR1 is SGHVS and CDR2 is FNYEAQ. The ends were cut back, 4 bases at V and 0 bases at J, with 7 bases in the middle.

The chain is built from TRBV6-5 and TRBJ1-2, with TRBD1 as a possible D gene (6 bases). The CDR3 covers 16 residues. Germline CDR1 MNHEY, CDR2 SVGAGI. The V end lost 6 bases, the J end lost 2 bases, and 19 bases lay between the germline ends. CDR3 sequence reads: CASRYLNPGQNYGYTF. The CDR3 region has the DNA TGTGCCAGCAGATACCTCAACCCCGGACAGAACTATGGCTACACCTTC.

The chain couples TRBV27 to TRBJ2-7, with TRBD2 matching over 8 bases. CDR1 is MNHEY and CDR2 is SMNVEV in the germline V gene (reference sequence). This CDR3 spans 13 amino acids. Losses at the gene ends were 4 bases for V and 6 bases for J; bases not matched to a gene: 5. CDR3 residues: CASSWGGRREQYF. CDR3 DNA: TGTGCCAGCAGTTGGGGCGGGAGGCGCGAGCAGTACTTC.

The chain combines TRBV29-1 with TRBJ2-3; 10 positions match TRBD2. CDR1 and CDR2 (germline): SQVTM, ANQGSEA. The CDR3 is made up of 15 amino acids. With 4 bases clipped from V and 6 bases from J, the junction kept 10 bases outside the gene matches. The CDR3 DNA reads as TGCAGCGTTGCCAGGACTAGCGGAGAGGGGGATACGCAGTATTTT. Protein sequence: CSVARTSGEGDTQYF.

The V and J genes are TRBV5-1 and TRBJ2-7; D is perhaps TRBD2 (5 bases). V dropped 0 bases and J dropped 2 bases, with 12 bases sitting between them. CDR1 SGHRS and CDR2 YFSETQ come from the germline V gene. The CDR3 covers 15 residues. The CDR3 region has the DNA TGCGCCAGCAGCTTGGCGAGGGCTTCTACCTACGAGCAGTACTTC. It codes for CASSLARASTYEQYF.

The CDR3 DNA reads TGTGCCAGCAGCTTTTCACAGAACTATGGCTACACCTTC. Protein product: CASSFSQNYGYTF. This rearrangement joins TRBV5-5 to TRBJ1-2; no firm D call. Germline CDR1 and CDR2: SGHKS and YYEKEE (reference sequence). Trimming removed 2 bases at V and 2 bases at J, with 7 bases between. The CDR3 loop spans 13 amino acids. The whole variable domain, filled in from reference TRBV5-5 and TRBJ1-2, reads DAGVTQSPTHLIKTRGQQVTLRCSPISGHKSVSWYQQVLGQGPQFIFQYYEKEERGRGNFPDRFSARQFPNYSSELNVNALLLGDSALYLCASSFSQNYGYTFGSGTRLTVV.

The genes are TRBV5-1 and TRBJ1-1; TRBD1 might be the D (6 bases). CDR1 is SGHRS and CDR2 is YFSETQ in the germline V gene. Between the trimmed V and J ends, which lost 7 bases and 1 base, there was a span of 20 bases. The CDR3 runs 16 residues. The CDR3 region is CASGTGTLPWNTEAFF. CDR3 nucleotide sequence: TGCGCCAGCGGGACCGGGACACTCCCTTGGAACACTGAAGCTTTCTTT.

V gene TRBV5-1 combines with J gene TRBJ1-4; TRBD1 is a possible D gene (6 bases). CDR1 is SGHRS, CDR2 YFSETQ, per germline. This CDR3 comprises 16 residues. V lost 3 bases and J lost 0, with 12 bases in between. CDR3 nucleotides: TGCGCCAGCAGCTCGGGACAAGACGCAACTAATGAAAAACTGTTTTTT. This codes for CASSSGQDATNEKLFF.

V and J are TRBV6-5 and TRBJ2-1; 9 bases are shared with TRBD2. This CDR3 is 15 amino acids long. The ends lost 1 base at V and 9 bases at J; junction bases unmatched: 7. Per the germline V gene, CDR1 is MNHEY and CDR2 is SVGAGI. CDR3 sequence: CASSYLAGDGTEQFF. The CDR3 DNA is TGTGCCAGCAGTTACTTAGCGGGAGATGGGACTGAGCAGTTCTTC.

The gene calls are TRBV19 and TRBJ2-1, with 11 bases that match TRBD2. Germline values: CDR1 LNHDA, CDR2 SQIVND (reference sequence). The CDR3 covers 16 residues. With 3 bases clipped from V and 10 bases from J, the junction kept 11 bases outside the gene matches. In nucleotides, the CDR3 is TGTGCCAGTAGTATGTATGGCACTAGCGGGAGCGGAGAGCAGTTCTTC. This codes for CASSMYGTSGSGEQFF. The entire variable domain, with the rest obtained from reference TRBV19 and TRBJ2-1, is as follows: DGGITQSPKYLFRKEGQNVTLSCEQNLNHDAMYWYRQDPGQGLRLIYYSQIVNDFQKGDIAEGYSVSREKKESFPLTVTSAQKNPTAFYLCASSMYGTSGSGEQFFGPGTRLTVL.

The chain combines TRBV7-3 with TRBJ1-5; no firm D call. Germline V lookup: CDR1 SGHTA, CDR2 FQGTGA. This CDR3 has 13 residues. Trimming left V 5 bases short and J 4 bases short, with 9 bases between. CDR3 sequence reads: CASSMGNNQPQHF. The CDR3 DNA reads as TGTGCCAGCAGCATGGGGAATAATCAGCCCCAGCATTTT.

V is TRBV25-1 and J is TRBJ2-5, with 9 bases lining up with TRBD1. There are 16 residues in the CDR3. V shed 1 base, J shed 3 bases, and the junction held 6 bases outside the gene matches. In germline, CDR1 is MGHDK, CDR2 SYGVNS. The CDR3 region has the DNA TGTGCCAGCAGTGAATTAGAGGGACAGGGTAAAGAGACCCAGTACTTC. It translates to CASSELEGQGKETQYF.

The chain uses TRBV28 and TRBJ1-1; perhaps TRBD1 as D (5 bases). V was cut by 7 bases and J by 4 bases, with 13 bases left in between. Germline lookup yields CDR1 MDHEN and CDR2 SYDVKM. The CDR3 sequence is 13 residues long. CDR3: CASNPDGGTEAFF. The CDR3 nucleotides are TGTGCCAGCAACCCAGATGGGGGCACTGAAGCTTTCTTT.